This passage covers 22 T cell receptor beta chains from one sample sequenced in a study of response to subunit inactivated influenza vaccine. TCRdb itself ran the RT-PCR reads through MiXCR, one entry per CDR3 protein. The sample holds 300,000 to 350,000 distinct CDR3 sequences, about 20% seen once. The specimen was PBMCs from blood, collected 21 months after vaccination. The receptor set was obtained from a man aged 50 to 69 who received an inactivated influenza vaccine.

This clonotype appeared a few times. The J gene is TRBJ2-4, the V gene TRBV29-1; D remains ambiguous. V was clipped by 1 base and J by 5 bases, with 15 bases between them. Germline assignment: CDR1 SQVTM and CDR2 ANQGSEA. The CDR3 runs 15 residues. CDR3 protein: CSVEVFSYPQNIQYF. For the CDR3, the DNA is TGCAGCGTTGAAGTCTTCAGTTACCCCCAAAACATTCAGTACTTC.

A note on this clonotype: This could be a read error, since a much larger clone is one nucleotide away. The CDR3 here is CAGSPRQGDNSPLHF. DNA of the CDR3: TGCGCCGGCAGCCCGCGACAGGGGGATAATTCACCCCTCCACTTT. This chain uses TRBV5-1 with TRBJ1-6, with 9 bases aligning to TRBD1. CDR3 length: 15 amino acids. CDR1 and CDR2 from the germline V gene are SGHRS and YFSETQ.

The V gene is TRBV20-1, the J gene TRBJ2-1; 7 nucleotides line up with TRBD2. From germline, CDR1 is DFQATT and CDR2 SNEGSKA (reference sequence). V dropped 2 bases and J dropped 2; count of bases not matched to a gene: 9. The CDR3 extends over 16 amino acids. CDR3 bases: TGCAGTGCTAGAAATCTTCTAGCGGAGACCTACAATGAGCAGTTCTTC. Residues: CSARNLLAETYNEQFF.

This clonotype was seen ten or more times. The chain links TRBV5-6 to TRBJ1-1, with 9 positions matching TRBD1. The length of the CDR3 is 16 residues. The germline CDR1 and CDR2 sequences are SGHDT and YYEEEE. V shed 0 bases and J 0 bases; nucleotides not matched to a gene: 3. This CDR3 is CASSLGQGGMNTEAFF. The CDR3 nucleotides read TGTGCCAGCAGCTTGGGACAGGGGGGGATGAACACTGAAGCTTTCTTT.

The chain links TRBV27 to TRBJ2-3; D is possibly TRBD2 (6 bases). Germline V gene lookup returns CDR1 MNHEY and CDR2 SMNVEV (reference sequence). V was clipped by 2 bases and J by 0 bases, with 15 bases between them. The CDR3 covers 17 residues. CDR3 sequence (DNA): TGTGCCAGCAGTTTACGGTTTTGGCGGGAAAGCACAGATACGCAGTATTTT. This encodes CASSLRFWRESTDTQYF.

The chain is built from TRBV10-3 and TRBJ1-2, with D unresolved. V gave up 3 bases and J gave up 2 bases, with 13 bases separating them. The germline CDR1 and CDR2 sequences are ENHRY and SYGVKD. The CDR3 sequence is 15 residues long. The CDR3 coding sequence is TGTGCCATCAGTGAATCCCCCCCCAACAACTATGGCTACACCTTC. Translation: CAISESPPNNYGYTF.

V gene TRBV28 combines with J gene TRBJ1-2; 7 nucleotides line up with TRBD1. Unmatched junction bases numbered 13, after V lost 5 bases and J lost 7 bases. Looked up from germline, CDR1 is MDHEN and CDR2 is SYDVKM. The CDR3 extends over 15 amino acids. The CDR3 bases are TGTGCCAGCAGTACGAATTGGGATTACAGGGGTGGCTACACCTTC. Amino acid sequence: CASSTNWDYRGGYTF.

The chain uses TRBV20-1 and TRBJ2-3; D is ambiguous. V lost 2 bases and J 2 bases, leaving 8 bases between the germline ends. The CDR3 has 13 amino acids. The germline V gene has CDR1 DFQATT and CDR2 SNEGSKA (reference sequence). As DNA, the CDR3 is TGCAGTGCTAGAAGGCAGGACACAGATACGCAGTATTTT. Its translation is CSARRQDTDTQYF.

V and J are TRBV7-6 and TRBJ2-1; perhaps TRBD1 as D (6 bases). Germline CDR1 and CDR2: SGHVS and FNYEAQ. Between the trimmed V and J ends, which lost 4 bases and 1 base, there was a span of 17 bases. The CDR3 has 17 amino acids. DNA for the CDR3: TGTGCCAGCAGCTCTCGTTTCAGGGGTGGTTCCTACAATGAGCAGTTCTTC. The encoded protein is CASSSRFRGGSYNEQFF.

This chain links TRBV20-1 with TRBJ1-1, with no clear D. V lost 2 bases and J lost 3, with 13 bases in between. Germline V gives CDR1 DFQATT, CDR2 SNEGSKA (reference sequence). This CDR3 contains 14 residues. CDR3 coding DNA: TGCAGTGCTAGACGGCGGGCGCATGACACTGAAGCTTTCTTT. It codes for CSARRRAHDTEAFF.

This clonotype came up a few times. The chain links TRBV12-3 or TRBV12-4 to TRBJ1-5; TRBD1 aligns across 8 bases. With 7 bases clipped from V and 5 bases from J, the junction kept 10 bases outside the gene matches. This CDR3 has 15 amino acids. This chain's CDR3 is CASNTQGVIDQPQHF. The CDR3 DNA reads as TGTGCCAGCAACACACAGGGGGTTATAGATCAGCCCCAGCATTTT.

This clonotype occurred many times. The chain employs TRBV7-2 and TRBJ1-5, with 7 bases fitting TRBD1. This CDR3 is built from 15 residues. CDR1 is SGHTA and CDR2 is FQGNSA in the germline V gene. Germline trimming cut 5 bases from V and 2 bases from J; bases unmatched to any gene: 6. This CDR3 is CASSPDRVGNQPQHF. The CDR3 coding sequence is TGTGCCAGCAGCCCTGACAGGGTTGGCAATCAGCCCCAGCATTTT. The full variable domain, rest sourced from reference TRBV7-2 and TRBJ1-5, is GAGVSQSPSNKVTEKGKDVELRCDPISGHTALYWYRQSLGQGLEFLIYFQGNSAPDKSGLPSDRFSAERTGGSVSTLTIQRTQQEDSAVYLCASSPDRVGNQPQHFGDGTRLSIL.

This clonotype came up a few times. V gene TRBV3-1 combines with J gene TRBJ1-1; D is unresolved. This CDR3 comprises 12 residues. V lost 0 bases, J lost 10 bases, and 9 bases lay in between. Germline CDR1 is LGHDT and CDR2 is YNNKEL (reference sequence). The CDR3 here is CASSQDADGAFF. The CDR3 DNA reads TGTGCCAGCAGCCAAGACGCAGACGGAGCTTTCTTT.

The chain links TRBV28 to TRBJ2-7; 7 bases map to TRBD1. CDR1 and CDR2 (germline): MDHEN, SYDVKM. V was clipped by 6 bases and J by 4 bases; unmatched bases: 21. The CDR3 spans 18 residues. As DNA, the CDR3 is TGTGCCAGCAGGACGCAGGGTTTATCGAGACAGGGTGGGTACGAGCAGTACTTC. Its protein product is CASRTQGLSRQGGYEQYF. The variable domain in full, with the rest retrieved from reference TRBV28 and TRBJ2-7, is DVKVTQSSRYLVKRTGEKVFLECVQDMDHENMFWYRQDPGLGLRLIYFSYDVKMKEKGDIPEGYSVSREKKERFSLILESASTNQTSMYLCASRTQGLSRQGGYEQYFGPGTRLTVT.

In this sample, this clonotype turned up many times. The chain couples TRBV18 to TRBJ1-3; a possible D gene is TRBD1 (5 bases). The CDR3 is made up of 16 amino acids. V lost 6 bases and J lost 0, with 15 bases in between. CDR1 is KGHSH and CDR2 is LQKENI in the germline V gene. CDR3 amino acids: CASSYDRPLSGNTIYF. As DNA, the CDR3 is TGTGCCAGCTCGTACGACAGACCACTCTCTGGAAACACCATATATTTT.

As regards this clonotype: The CDR3 end shows no conserved phenylalanine or tryptophan, and so a read error is likely. The chain is built from TRBV5-1 and TRBJ2-7; D possibly corresponds to TRBD1 (5 bases). Germline V CDR1 and CDR2: SGHRS, YFSETQ. V gave up 2 bases and J gave up 3 bases, with 6 bases separating them. The CDR3 loop spans 12 amino acids. CDR3 loop: CASSFDSYEQYC. CDR3 coding DNA: TGCGCCAGCAGCTTCGACAGCTACGAGCAGTACTGC.

About this clonotype itself: A read error may produce the germline difference seen at one junction end. This sequence joins TRBV6-5 and TRBJ2-3; D may correspond to TRBD1 or TRBD2 (6 bases each). Germline loops: CDR1 MNHEY, CDR2 SVGAGI. The CDR3 length is 15 residues. The CDR3 here is CASSYGPGATDTQYF. For the CDR3, the DNA is TGTGCCAGCAGTTACGGCCCGGGGGCAACAGATACGCAGTATTTC.

The rearrangement links TRBV11-2 to TRBJ2-5, with TRBD2 matching over 9 bases. CDR3 length: 16 amino acids. The V gene's germline CDR1 is SGHAT and CDR2 FQNNGV. J gave up 5 bases and V 5 bases, and 12 bases lay outside the gene matches. The CDR3 is CASSQEAGGMMETQYF. CDR3 nucleotides: TGTGCCAGCAGCCAAGAAGCGGGGGGAATGATGGAGACCCAGTACTTC. The full variable domain, with the rest looked up from reference TRBV11-2 and TRBJ2-5, is EAGVAQSPRYKIIEKRQSVAFWCNPISGHATLYWYQQILGQGPKLLIQFQNNGVVDDSQLPKDRFSAERLKGVDSTLKIQPAKLEDSAVYLCASSQEAGGMMETQYFGPGTRLLVL.

The chain uses TRBV29-1 and TRBJ2-1; possible D gene TRBD2, 6 bases. The CDR3 runs 14 residues. The ends were cut back, 6 bases at V and 0 bases at J, with 12 bases in the middle. CDR1 and CDR2 (germline): SQVTM, ANQGSEA. CDR3 DNA: TGCAGCGTACTCACGGGGGACTCCTACAATGAGCAGTTCTTC. Amino acid sequence: CSVLTGDSYNEQFF.

This sequence joins TRBV7-2 and TRBJ2-5, with a weak D call TRBD1 (6 bases). This CDR3 spans 14 amino acids. CDR1 is SGHTA, CDR2 FQGNSA, per germline. The V and J ends lost 5 bases and 2 bases respectively, with 12 bases between them. The CDR3 bases are TGTGCCAGCAGCCATACAGGGATTCAAGAGACCCAGTACTTC. Its translation is CASSHTGIQETQYF.

The rearrangement joins TRBV6-1 to TRBJ1-5; D is ambiguous. V dropped 6 bases and J dropped 3 bases, with 15 bases sitting between them. The germline V gene encodes CDR1 MNHNS and CDR2 SASEGT. The CDR3 totals 15 residues. CDR3 sequence (DNA): TGTGCCAGCAGCCCGGGCCCCGTGGTCAATCAGCCCCAGCATTTT. Its protein product is CASSPGPVVNQPQHF.

The chain links TRBV20-1 to TRBJ2-2; D tentatively fits TRBD1 or TRBD2 (5 bases each). Trimming left V 3 bases short and J 4 bases short, with 9 bases between. The length of the CDR3 is 13 residues. Germline V gene data show CDR1 as DFQATT and CDR2 as SNEGSKA (reference sequence). For the CDR3, the DNA is TGCAGTGCTAGTGGGGGTTTCACCGGGGAGCTGTTTTTT. Translated: CSASGGFTGELFF.